This passage covers 30 T cell receptor beta chains from one sample sequenced in a study of T cell repertoires in cytomegalovirus infection. Their cognate antigens are unknown. One entry per CDR3 protein, called by TCRdb with MiXCR from the reads. The sample holds approximately 56,000 distinct CDR3 sequences, around a fifth seen once. Sequenced material: CD8+ T cells from cultured PBMCs, taken from culture after CMV antigen stimulation. Source of these receptors: a human donor in good health (CMV status not recorded). Some clones in this sample may be carry-over from other donors' samples.

V and J are TRBV9 and TRBJ2-5; TRBD1 aligns across 8 bases. Germline assignment: CDR1 SGDLS and CDR2 YYNGEE. CDR3 length equals 15 residues. Trimming at V came to 3 bases and at J to 5 bases, leaving 9 bases not matched to a gene. The CDR3 loop is CASSARGPLYETQYF. CDR3 sequence (DNA): TGTGCCAGCAGCGCCAGGGGGCCATTGTATGAGACCCAGTACTTC.

This clonotype appeared a few times. V is TRBV7-2 and J is TRBJ2-3; a weak D match, TRBD1 (5 bases). This CDR3 contains 14 residues. The V and J ends lost 1 base and 4 bases respectively, with 9 bases between them. Germline loops: CDR1 SGHTA, CDR2 FQGNSA. CDR3 nucleotide sequence: TGTGCCAGCAGCTTAGTAGGGGCCCCAGATACGCAGTATTTT. Translation gives CASSLVGAPDTQYF.

The chain combines TRBV4-1 with TRBJ2-4; TRBD1 or TRBD2 may be the D gene (7 bases each). This CDR3 contains 15 residues. Trimming removed 1 base from V and 5 bases from J, with 12 bases in between. CDR1 and CDR2 (germline): MGHRA, YSYEKL. The DNA of the CDR3 is TGCGCCAGCAGCCAAGTTCAGGGGGGGGAAAACATTCAGTACTTC. This sequence encodes CASSQVQGGENIQYF.

The CDR3 DNA follows: TGTGCCAGCAGCTTCCTAGGTCTATACACAGATACGCAGTATTTT. Protein: CASSFLGLYTDTQYF. The V call is TRBV7-2, the J call TRBJ2-3; D gene uncertain. Germline CDR1 SGHTA, CDR2 FQGNSA. The V end lost 3 bases, the J end lost 2 bases, and 12 bases lay between the germline ends. The CDR3 is made up of 15 amino acids.

The chain is built from TRBV7-9 and TRBJ1-2; 7 bases agree with TRBD1. This CDR3 has 15 amino acids. The J segment lost 5 bases and the V segment lost 2 bases, leaving 8 bases of the junction unmatched. Germline V CDR1 and CDR2: SEHNR, FQNEAQ (reference sequence). In nucleotides, the CDR3 is TGTGCCAGCAGCTTATTGCCCTACAGGGGTTATGGCTACACCTTC. Translated: CASSLLPYRGYGYTF. Full variable domain (missing parts from reference TRBV7-9 and TRBJ1-2): DTGVSQNPRHKITKRGQNVTFRCDPISEHNRLYWYRQTLGQGPEFLTYFQNEAQLEKSRLLSDRFSAERPKGSFSTLEIQRTEQGDSAMYLCASSLLPYRGYGYTFGSGTRLTVV.

This clonotype has just a few counts. The chain carries TRBV5-1 and TRBJ1-2, with 9 bases fitting TRBD1. J was trimmed by 6 bases and V by 7 bases; bases with no gene match: 7. Germline-derived CDR1 and CDR2 are SGHRS and YFSETQ. The CDR3 consists of 13 residues. In DNA, the CDR3 is TGCGCCAGCTGCCGACAGGGGGTGGATGGCTACACCTTC. It yields the protein CASCRQGVDGYTF.

The chain joins TRBV4-1 to TRBJ2-7; 11 bases line up with TRBD1. In germline, CDR1 is MGHRA, CDR2 YSYEKL. The CDR3 is made up of 16 amino acids. After removal of 4 bases from V and 2 bases from J, the junction contained 7 bases not matched to a gene. The CDR3 protein is CASSLLPGQGAYEQYF. The CDR3 DNA reads TGCGCCAGCAGCCTATTACCGGGACAGGGGGCCTACGAGCAGTACTTC.

The chain combines TRBV14 with TRBJ1-4; D may be TRBD1 (6 bases). CDR1 is SGHDN, CDR2 FVKESK, per germline. The V gene lost 8 bases and the J gene lost 4 bases, with 17 bases spanning the gap. This CDR3 has 15 residues. The CDR3 nucleotides are TGTGCCAGCCGCCCCGGACAGACTAATAATGAAAAACTGTTTTTT. This translates into CASRPGQTNNEKLFF.

The rearrangement links TRBV7-8 to TRBJ2-2; 12 nucleotides line up with TRBD2. CDR1 and CDR2 from the germline V gene are SGHVS and FQNEAQ. With V trimmed by 5 bases and J by 1 base, 5 bases remained unmatched. The CDR3 sequence is 17 residues long. The CDR3 DNA follows: TGTGCCAGCAGCGAGCGACTAGCGGGAGTGAACACCGGGGAGCTGTTTTTT. Its protein product is CASSERLAGVNTGELFF. The full variable domain, completed using reference TRBV7-8 and TRBJ2-2, is GAGVSQSPRYKVAKRGQDVALRCDPISGHVSLFWYQQALGQGPEFLTYFQNEAQLDKSGLPSDRFFAERPEGSVSTLKIQRTQQEDSAVYLCASSERLAGVNTGELFFGEGSRLTVL.

This clonotype has just a few counts. The chain joins TRBV11-3 to TRBJ1-1, with TRBD1 matching 8 bases. Germline V lookup: CDR1 SGHNT, CDR2 YENEEA. The CDR3 totals 18 residues. V gave up 1 base and J gave up 8 bases; unmatched junction bases: 18. For the CDR3, the DNA is TGTGCCAGCAGCTTAGGTCAAGATCAGGGGGCGGACCCCAGGGAAGCTTTCTTT. Protein product: CASSLGQDQGADPREAFF.

This clonotype came up many times. The genes are TRBV5-6 and TRBJ1-5; no firm D call. The germline V gene has CDR1 SGHDT and CDR2 YYEEEE. The CDR3 is 13 amino acids. V gave up 2 bases and J gave up 7 bases, with 10 bases separating them. The CDR3 sequence is CASSFLGGQPQHF. For the CDR3, the DNA is TGTGCCAGCAGCTTCTTGGGAGGCCAGCCCCAGCATTTT.

The gene calls are TRBV28 and TRBJ2-1; D unresolved. Germline V gene lookup returns CDR1 MDHEN and CDR2 SYDVKM. V was pared by 1 base and J by 9 bases, with 10 bases between. The CDR3 runs 13 residues. CDR3 sequence (DNA): TGTGCCAGCAGTTTATTACTATTCAGTGAGCAGTTCTTC. This translates into CASSLLLFSEQFF.

This clonotype has a single count. The chain combines TRBV27 with TRBJ1-4; tentative D call: TRBD1 (5 bases). V was clipped by 0 bases and J by 5 bases, with 13 bases between them. The germline CDR1 and CDR2 sequences are MNHEY and SMNVEV (reference sequence). The CDR3 extends over 16 amino acids. CDR3 DNA sequence: TGTGCCAGCAGTTTATCAAGCACGCGGGGGAATGAAAAACTGTTTTTT. Encoded protein: CASSLSSTRGNEKLFF. Variable domain in full (rest from reference TRBV27 and TRBJ1-4): EAQVTQNPRYLITVTGKKLTVTCSQNMNHEYMSWYRQDPGLGLRQIYYSMNVEVTDKGDVPEGYKVSRKEKRNFPLILESPSPNQTSLYFCASSLSSTRGNEKLFFGSGTQLSVL.

This clonotype showed up many times. V is TRBV7-2 and J is TRBJ2-7; TRBD1 might be the D (5 bases). In germline, CDR1 is SGHTA, CDR2 FQGNSA. The germline V and J ends were trimmed by 5 bases and 3 bases, with 11 bases remaining between them. This CDR3 has 13 residues. This CDR3 reads CASSSGDSYEQYF. Here the CDR3 DNA reads TGTGCCAGCAGCAGTGGCGACAGCTACGAGCAGTACTTC.

The rearrangement uses TRBV7-2 and TRBJ2-2; D gene unclear. Looked up from germline, CDR1 is SGHTA and CDR2 is FQGNSA. This CDR3 region has 13 residues. Trimming pared 5 bases from V and 3 bases from J, leaving 7 bases between. CDR3 in amino acids: CASSLPYTGELFF. The CDR3 bases are TGTGCCAGCAGCCTCCCGTACACCGGGGAGCTGTTTTTT.

This clonotype was recorded many times. J is TRBJ2-7 and V is TRBV7-9; D unresolved. The CDR3 consists of 12 residues. The germline CDR1 and CDR2 sequences are SEHNR and FQNEAQ (reference sequence). V lost 5 bases to trimming and J lost 2 bases, with 7 bases between them. CDR3 region: CASSLGTYEQYF. Written as DNA, the CDR3 is TGTGCCAGCAGCCTAGGGACCTACGAGCAGTACTTC.

The genes are TRBV12-5 and TRBJ1-5; D is possibly TRBD1 (5 bases). The germline gives CDR1 LGHNT, CDR2 FRNRAP. This CDR3 region has 17 residues. V gave up 0 bases and J gave up 5 bases, with 17 bases separating them. The CDR3 DNA reads as TGTGCTAGTGGTTTGGTACGAGGGACCAAGTCTCATCAGCCCCAGCATTTT. This translates into CASGLVRGTKSHQPQHF. The full variable domain, in which reference TRBV12-5 and TRBJ1-5 provide the parts outside the CDR3, is DARVTQTPRHKVTEMGQEVTMRCQPILGHNTVFWYRQTMMQGLELLAYFRNRAPLDDSGMPKDRFSAEMPDATLATLKIQPSEPRDSAVYFCASGLVRGTKSHQPQHFGDGTRLSIL.

The rearrangement uses TRBV7-3 and TRBJ1-1, with a weak D call TRBD1 (5 bases). Trimming took 6 bases from V and 7 from J, leaving 9 bases between them. This CDR3 spans 11 amino acids. Looked up from germline, CDR1 is SGHTA and CDR2 is FQGTGA. CDR3 region: CASRDGGEAFF. CDR3 nucleotide sequence: TGTGCCAGCAGAGATGGGGGTGAAGCTTTCTTT. The full variable domain, in which reference TRBV7-3 and TRBJ1-1 provide the parts outside the CDR3, is GAGVSQTPSNKVTEKGKYVELRCDPISGHTALYWYRQSLGQGPEFLIYFQGTGAADDSGLPNDRFFAVRPEGSVSTLKIQRTERGDSAVYLCASRDGGEAFFGQGTRLTVV.

This clonotype turned up a few times. The chain links TRBV27 to TRBJ2-7; the D gene is possibly TRBD1 (5 bases). Germline values: CDR1 MNHEY, CDR2 SMNVEV (reference sequence). The CDR3 totals 13 residues. Trimming took 0 bases from V and 4 from J, leaving 7 bases between them. The CDR3 sequence is CASSLSTAYEQYF. Written as DNA, the CDR3 is TGTGCCAGCAGTTTATCGACAGCTTACGAGCAGTACTTC.

This clonotype was seen a handful of times. The CDR3 nucleotides are TGCAGTGCTGGGGACTATGGCTACACCTTC. Translation gives CSAGDYGYTF. The V call is TRBV20-1, the J call TRBJ1-2; no clear D. The germline CDR1 and CDR2 sequences are DFQATT and SNEGSKA (reference sequence). The CDR3 spans 10 residues. Trimming took 5 bases from V and 3 from J, leaving 4 bases between them.

This clonotype was picked up a small number of times. The V gene is TRBV7-8, the J gene TRBJ2-7; 9 bases align to TRBD2. The CDR3 sequence is 15 residues long. CDR1 and CDR2 from the germline V gene are SGHVS and FQNEAQ. Trimming took 3 bases from V and 4 from J; bases not matched to a gene: 7. CDR3 in DNA: TGTGCCAGCAGCTTGGACCCGACTAGCGGTTACGAGCAGTACTTC. It translates to CASSLDPTSGYEQYF. Combining the CDR3 with reference TRBV7-8 and TRBJ2-7 gives the whole variable domain GAGVSQSPRYKVAKRGQDVALRCDPISGHVSLFWYQQALGQGPEFLTYFQNEAQLDKSGLPSDRFFAERPEGSVSTLKIQRTQQEDSAVYLCASSLDPTSGYEQYFGPGTRLTVT.

The count of this clonotype is one. The gene calls are TRBV24-1 and TRBJ2-1, with D hard to call. The V gene's germline CDR1 is KGHDR and CDR2 SFDVKD. V was shortened by 9 bases and J by 5 bases, with 7 bases between the two germline ends. CDR3 length equals 11 residues. Here the CDR3 DNA reads TGTGCCACCGGCCGGGACAATGAGCAGTTCTTC. Its protein is CATGRDNEQFF.

CDR3 sequence (DNA): TGTGCCAGCCTCCAGGGAATCTATGGCTACACCTTC. Residues: CASLQGIYGYTF. The V call is TRBV6-8, the J call TRBJ1-2; tentatively, D is TRBD1 (5 bases). The CDR3 length is 12 residues. V lost 8 bases and J lost 4, with 11 bases in between. Germline V lookup: CDR1 MNHGY, CDR2 SAAAGT.

The chain carries TRBV7-9 and TRBJ1-1; no definite D call. Deletions cut 1 base from V and 8 bases from J, with 14 bases between. Germline CDR1 SEHNR, CDR2 FQNEAQ (reference sequence). The CDR3 spans 14 residues. CDR3 bases: TGTGCCAGCAGCTTAGTCGATCCAGGCCCCGAAGCTTTCTTT. Translated: CASSLVDPGPEAFF.

The chain carries TRBV7-9 and TRBJ1-1, with D perhaps TRBD1 (5 bases). The V end lost 5 bases, the J end lost 10 bases, and 23 bases lay between the germline ends. Germline V gene sequence: CDR1 SEHNR, CDR2 FQNEAQ (reference sequence). The length of the CDR3 is 15 residues. CDR3 nucleotides: TGTGCCAGCAGCCCCCAAAATTGGGGCAGGGATGGAGCTTTCTTT. This encodes CASSPQNWGRDGAFF.

The chain couples TRBV6-2 or TRBV6-3 to TRBJ1-2; D perhaps matches TRBD1 (6 bases). Germline loops: CDR1 MNHEY, CDR2 SVGEGT. V dropped 7 bases and J dropped 4 bases, with 28 bases sitting between them. This CDR3 region has 18 residues. The CDR3 DNA is TGTGCCAGCAACCCCTGGAGGGGGACGGAGGATTCCGGCTATGGCTACACCTTC. Protein sequence: CASNPWRGTEDSGYGYTF.

This clonotype was detected only a few times. V usage is TRBV6-5 and J usage is TRBJ1-1, with TRBD1 matching 10 bases. The ends lost 5 bases at V and 4 bases at J; junction bases unmatched: 7. Germline CDR1 is MNHEY and CDR2 is SVGAGI. This CDR3 spans 15 amino acids. In DNA form, the CDR3 reads TGTGCCAGCAGTCCCCTGGACAGGGGGACCACTGAAGCTTTCTTT. It specifies CASSPLDRGTTEAFF.

CDR3 DNA: TGTGCCAGCAGCTTAGCGCTAACTGAAGCTTTCTTT. It specifies CASSLALTEAFF. The rearrangement uses TRBV7-8 and TRBJ1-1; D remains unclear. Germline-derived CDR1 and CDR2 are SGHVS and FQNEAQ. The V end was cut by 0 bases, the J end by 5 bases, with 4 bases between. The CDR3 is 12 residues long.

The CDR3 DNA follows: TGTGCCAGCAGCCACAGGGCCTATAATGAAAAACTGTTTTTT. Amino acid sequence: CASSHRAYNEKLFF. The gene calls are TRBV28 and TRBJ1-4, with D maybe TRBD1 (6 bases). The CDR3 loop spans 14 amino acids. In germline, CDR1 is MDHEN, CDR2 SYDVKM. V lost 6 bases and J lost 4, with 12 bases in between.

The rearrangement joins TRBV2 to TRBJ2-7, with a possible D match to TRBD1 (5 bases). The V and J ends lost 1 base and 2 bases respectively, with 6 bases between them. Germline CDR1 reads SNHLY; CDR2 reads FYNNEI. The length of the CDR3 is 13 residues. In DNA, the CDR3 is TGTGCCAGCAGTGAAGAGACAGCCTACGAGCAGTACTTC. It encodes CASSEETAYEQYF.